This TCR beta chain was captured in a study of blood T cell repertoires in COVID-19 (dated by TCRdb to 2018 to 2020). Context from the whole study: The collaborator samples originated in the United States, Italy and Spain and spanned the acute and convalescent phases of COVID-19. Samples were obtained from the ongoing ImmuneRACE study (first 160 participants) and from over a thousand subjects provided by 6 global collaborators. Sample metadata almost always included a de-identified subject ID, COVID-19 status, age in years and sex. The repertoires were made available in a free public database intended to serve as a resource for research on the immune response to SARS-CoV-2. The material from the prospective study consisted of cDNA or gDNA derived from T cells, B-cell-depleted T cells, or PBMCs. The dataset comprised deeply sampled blood TCRbeta repertoires from subjects exposed to, actively infected with, or recovered from COVID-19. Where HLA class I and class II types were available, the types were taken from metadata supplied by the sample provider, not from assay-based typing. Study-level results and caveats: The quantity of clinical and demographic metadata differed by source and by participant and was supplied without curation.

A second Seattle source provided samples from volunteer blood donors who had recovered from COVID-19. The collaborating institutions used their own protocols to collect whole blood in K2EDTA tubes. For TCRbeta analysis, collaborators shipped samples as frozen whole blood, isolated PBMCs, or DNA extracted from either of those sample types. For CDR1 and CDR2, the germline V gene (reference sequence) lists GTSNPN and SVGIG. The CDR3 covers 16 residues, taking in both the cysteine and the phenylalanine. Only CDR3 DNA is held: 48 bases, read in frame from base 1. A remark on this clone: No antigen is known for it. Nothing much larger sits one base from this clone, and base qualities are not available.

The immunoSEQ Assay, a bias-controlled multiplex PCR, was used to amplify TCRbeta CDR3 regions from genomic DNA. The study's own analysis went as follows. Nucleated cell counts per sample were estimated from amplification of reference gene primers within the assay. Sequence reads were collapsed and filtered to measure the absolute abundance of every unique TCRbeta CDR3 rearrangement. For each sample, productive Simpson clonality was calculated as the square root of Simpson's diversity index across productive rearrangements. TCRdb took over this immuneACCESS table, retaining in-frame rearrangements with V and J assigned. Such tables are incomplete; in checked studies, under half of the missing clones stem from an unresolved V gene, and the remainder is unexplained. The V and J calls and clone size were taken over from that table, and D and trimming were inferred from the DNA. The sample profile shows approximately 170,000 clones; 80% to 90% of them were found once. The ten largest clones capture 1.5% to 2% of the sample.

The source is a young man who had recovered from COVID-19. The sample consisted of peripheral blood. The sequence joins TRBV30 to TRBJ1-1, and 9 junction bases match TRBD1. This receptor carries the CDR3 CVLHGAGTGMNTEAFF. The bases read TGTGTCCTCCATGGGGCCGGGACAGGGATGAACACTGAAGCTTTCTTT.